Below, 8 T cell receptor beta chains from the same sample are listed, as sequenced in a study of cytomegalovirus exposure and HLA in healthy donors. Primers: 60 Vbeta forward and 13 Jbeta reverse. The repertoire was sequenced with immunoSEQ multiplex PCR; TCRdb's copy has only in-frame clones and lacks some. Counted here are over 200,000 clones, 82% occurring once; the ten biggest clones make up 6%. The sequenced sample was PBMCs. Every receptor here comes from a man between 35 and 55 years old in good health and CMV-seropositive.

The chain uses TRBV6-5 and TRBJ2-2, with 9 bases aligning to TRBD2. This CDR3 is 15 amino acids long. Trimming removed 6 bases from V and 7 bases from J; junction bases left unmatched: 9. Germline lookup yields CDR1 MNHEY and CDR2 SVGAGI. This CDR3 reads CASSLGTSLGGELFF. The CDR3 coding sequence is TGTGCCAGCAGCTTAGGGACTAGCCTGGGCGGGGAGCTGTTTTTT.

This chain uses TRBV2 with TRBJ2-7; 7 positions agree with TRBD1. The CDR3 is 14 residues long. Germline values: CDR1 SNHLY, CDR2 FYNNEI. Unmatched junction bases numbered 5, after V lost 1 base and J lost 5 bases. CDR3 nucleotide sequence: TGTGCCAGCAGTGAAGAGACAGGGTTGGACGAGCAGTACGTC. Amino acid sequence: CASSEETGLDEQYV.

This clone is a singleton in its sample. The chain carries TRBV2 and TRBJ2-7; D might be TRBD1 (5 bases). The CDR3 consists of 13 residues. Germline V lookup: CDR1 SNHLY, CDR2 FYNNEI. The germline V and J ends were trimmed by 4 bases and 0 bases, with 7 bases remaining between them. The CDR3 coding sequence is TGTGCCAGCAGTGCGGACACCTCCTACGAGCAGTACTTC. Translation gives CASSADTSYEQYF. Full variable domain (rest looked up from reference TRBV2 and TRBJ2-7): EPEVTQTPSHQVTQMGQEVILRCVPISNHLYFYWYRQILGQKVEFLVSFYNNEISEKSEIFDDQFSVERPDGSNFTLKIRSTKLEDSAMYFCASSADTSYEQYFGPGTRLTVT.

The chain's CDR3 is CASSWKGGLNYYEQYF. CDR3 nucleotide sequence: TGTGCCAGCAGTTGGAAAGGGGGCCTGAATTACTACGAGCAGTACTTC. The V gene is TRBV6-5, the J gene TRBJ2-7; TRBD1 agrees at 7 bases. Germline CDR1 is MNHEY and CDR2 is SVGAGI. V gave up 4 bases and J gave up 3 bases; unmatched junction bases: 12. This CDR3 is 16 amino acids long.

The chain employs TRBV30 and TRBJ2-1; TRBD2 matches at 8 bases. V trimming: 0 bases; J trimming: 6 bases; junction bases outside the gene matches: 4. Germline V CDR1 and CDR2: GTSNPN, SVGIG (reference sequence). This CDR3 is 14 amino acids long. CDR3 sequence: CAWSVISGANEQFF. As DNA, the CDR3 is TGTGCCTGGAGTGTGATTAGCGGGGCCAATGAGCAGTTCTTC.

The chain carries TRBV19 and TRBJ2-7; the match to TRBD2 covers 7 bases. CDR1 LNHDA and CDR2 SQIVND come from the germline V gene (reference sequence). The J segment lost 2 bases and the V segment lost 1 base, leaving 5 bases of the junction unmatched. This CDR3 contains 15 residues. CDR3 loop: CASSIGAGAPYEQYV. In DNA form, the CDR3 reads TGTGCCAGTAGTATAGGCGCGGGAGCCCCCTACGAGCAGTACGTC.

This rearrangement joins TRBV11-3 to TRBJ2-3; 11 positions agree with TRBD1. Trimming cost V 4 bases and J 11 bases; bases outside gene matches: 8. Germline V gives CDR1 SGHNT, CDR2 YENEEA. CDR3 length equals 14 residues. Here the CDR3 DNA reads TGTGCCAGCAGCTCCGGACAGGGGGCGGGAGAGCAGTATTTT. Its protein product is CASSSGQGAGEQYF.

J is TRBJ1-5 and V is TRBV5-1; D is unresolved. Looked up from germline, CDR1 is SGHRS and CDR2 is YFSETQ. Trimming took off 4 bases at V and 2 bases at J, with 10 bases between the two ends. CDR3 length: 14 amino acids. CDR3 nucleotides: TGCGCCAGCAGCCCTATCGGTGGCAATCAGCCCCAGCATTTT. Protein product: CASSPIGGNQPQHF.